The rows below give T cell receptor beta chains drawn from one sample of a study of blood T cell repertoires in COVID-19. Data came from immunoSEQ multiplex PCR; TCRdb stores just in-frame clones and leaves some out. This sample has 140,000 to 150,000 clones, with 84% found just once. The specimen sequenced was peripheral blood. Receptors were obtained from a human donor in a cohort sampled during active COVID-19. The CDR3 runs from the conserved cysteine through the conserved F or W. The D gene is left open where the match is weak. Clone size, where shown, is once, few, many, or a class for clones that have expanded.

d_gene,j_gene,abundance,v_gene,len,CDR3aa,CDR3nt
NA,TRBJ1-2,NA,TRBV5-1,15,CASSLAGNINYGYTF,TGCGCCAGCAGCTTGGCAGGGAATATAAACTATGGCTACACCTTC
NA,TRBJ1-2,NA,TRBV24-1,15,CATSSTDPGDSGYTF,TGTGCCACCTCAAGCACCGATCCGGGAGATTCTGGCTACACCTTC
TRBD1,TRBJ2-3,once,TRBV6-5,13,CASRSQGADTQYF,TGTGCCAGCCGAAGTCAGGGGGCAGATACGCAGTATTTT
NA,TRBJ1-3,NA,TRBV5-1,14,CASSLDSSGNTIYF,TGCGCCAGCAGCTTGGACAGCTCTGGAAACACCATATATTTT
NA,TRBJ2-3,NA,TRBV19,13,CASSPLGKATQYF,TGTGCCAGTAGTCCCCTCGGGAAGGCTACGCAGTATTTT
NA,TRBJ2-3,NA,TRBV19,14,CASSSSTITDTQYF,TGTGCCAGTAGTTCCTCCACTATTACAGATACGCAGTATTTT
NA,TRBJ2-5,once,TRBV7-9,15,CASSAGRGPGETQYF,TGTGCCAGCAGCGCGGGGCGGGGGCCAGGAGAGACCCAGTACTTC
TRBD1,TRBJ2-5,once,TRBV5-4,16,CASSPGLGQLMGSQYF,TGTGCCAGCAGCCCGGGGTTGGGACAGCTTATGGGGTCCCAGTACTTC
NA,TRBJ2-3,NA,TRBV20-1,13,CSASIAVTDTQYF,TGCAGTGCTAGTATCGCAGTCACAGATACGCAGTATTTT
TRBD1,TRBJ2-2,once,TRBV28,16,CASIEGGQGITGELFF,TGTGCCAGCATCGAAGGGGGACAGGGGATCACCGGGGAGCTGTTTTTT
TRBD1,TRBJ1-5,many,TRBV2,21,CASSEVGQGPGGYYSNQPQHF,TGTGCCAGCAGTGAGGTCGGGCAAGGCCCAGGGGGTTATTATAGCAATCAGCCCCAGCATTTT
NA,TRBJ2-7,NA,TRBV6-5,13,CASISGSTYEQYF,TGTGCCAGCATTTCGGGATCTACCTACGAGCAGTACTTC
NA,TRBJ1-2,NA,TRBV12-3/TRBV12-4,12,CASSTGIYGYTF,TGTGCCAGCAGTACAGGGATTTATGGCTACACCTTC
TRBD2,TRBJ2-1,NA,TRBV14,15,CASSLGLAGTNEQFF,TGTGCCAGCAGCCTGGGACTAGCGGGGACAAATGAGCAGTTCTTC
NA,TRBJ2-1,NA,TRBV28,15,CASSLPGNSFNEQFF,TGTGCCAGCAGTTTACCGGGAAATAGTTTCAATGAGCAGTTCTTC
TRBD2,TRBJ2-3,NA,TRBV28,13,CATGTSGTDTQYF,TGTGCCACCGGGACTAGCGGCACAGATACGCAGTATTTT